Sequencing of this TCR beta chain was carried out in a study of yellow fever vaccine responses in identical twins. This clonotype showed up just a few times. The CDR3 runs 15 residues. Germline CDR1 and CDR2: SGHDN and FVKESK. The ends lost 6 bases at V and 4 bases at J; junction bases unmatched: 11. TCRdb itself ran the RT-PCR reads through MiXCR, one entry per CDR3 protein. The sample consists of around 33,000 distinct CDR3 sequences, roughly 60% of them appearing once. Source: T cells from blood (PBMCs), unsorted or a sorted subset (not recorded which), taken before or after yellow fever vaccination (not recorded which). V usage is TRBV14 and J usage is TRBJ1-2; 7 bases map to TRBD1. This receptor was obtained from a woman in her late teens or twenties who received the yellow fever vaccine. This chain's CDR3 is CASRPMQGDGYGYTF. CDR3 in DNA: TGTGCCAGCAGACCCATGCAGGGGGACGGCTATGGCTACACCTTC.